The present entry profiles one T cell receptor (beta chain) with its context. Its specificity is not known. After removal of 5 bases from V and 1 base from J, the junction contained 5 bases not matched to a gene. This CDR3 has 16 residues. Germline V CDR1 and CDR2: SEHNR, FQNEAQ (reference sequence). The sample is drawn from a study of CD8 T cells in ankylosing spondylitis. General study findings and limits: Ankylosing spondylitis blood appeared to be characterized by a TCR beta motif of under ten highly homologous variants. Significant enrichment of disease-linked clones was reported in matched ankylosing spondylitis synovial fluid. In synovial fluid and blood from reactive arthritis, some motif variants were previously reported. The authors found the disease-linked clones to be CD8+ and relatively rare in peripheral blood.

Molecular-barcoded quantitative 5'-RACE produced these TCR beta libraries. Using its own MiXCR run on the 5' RACE reads, TCRdb lists one record per CDR3 protein. The table shows 130,000 or so distinct CDR3 sequences, with 17% occurring only once. The TCR was taken from a male donor with ankylosing spondylitis. The sequenced sample consisted of blood, either unsorted or a sorted T cell fraction (not recorded which). The chain couples TRBV7-9 to TRBJ2-1; 10 bases line up with TRBD2. The CDR3 is CASSAGSGRSYNEQFF. The CDR3 DNA is TGTGCCAGCAGCGCCGGTAGCGGGAGGTCCTACAATGAGCAGTTCTTC.